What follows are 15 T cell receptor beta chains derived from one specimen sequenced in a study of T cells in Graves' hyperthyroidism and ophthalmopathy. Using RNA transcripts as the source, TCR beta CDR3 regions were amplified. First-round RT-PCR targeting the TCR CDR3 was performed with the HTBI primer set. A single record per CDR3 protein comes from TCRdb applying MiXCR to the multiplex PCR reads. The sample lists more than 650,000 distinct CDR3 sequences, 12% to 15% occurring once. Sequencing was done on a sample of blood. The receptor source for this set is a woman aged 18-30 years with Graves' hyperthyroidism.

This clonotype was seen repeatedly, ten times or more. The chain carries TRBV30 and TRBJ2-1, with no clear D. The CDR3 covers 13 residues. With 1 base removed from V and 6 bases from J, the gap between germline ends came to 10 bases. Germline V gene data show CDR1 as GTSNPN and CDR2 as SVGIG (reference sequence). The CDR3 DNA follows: TGTGCCTGGAGTGAGTTCGTTCGCAATGAGCAGTTCTTC. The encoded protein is CAWSEFVRNEQFF.

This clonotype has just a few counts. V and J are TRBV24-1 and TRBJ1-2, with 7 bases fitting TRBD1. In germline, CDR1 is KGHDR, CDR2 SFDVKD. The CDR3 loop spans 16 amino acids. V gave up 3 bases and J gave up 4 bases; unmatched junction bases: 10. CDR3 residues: CATSDPGTAAFYGYTF. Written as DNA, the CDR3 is TGTGCCACCAGTGATCCCGGGACAGCGGCTTTCTATGGCTACACCTTC.

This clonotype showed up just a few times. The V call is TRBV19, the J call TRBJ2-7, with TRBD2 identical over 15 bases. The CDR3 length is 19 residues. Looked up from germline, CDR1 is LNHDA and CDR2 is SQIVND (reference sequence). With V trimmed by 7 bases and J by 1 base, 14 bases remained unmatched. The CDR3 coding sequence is TGTGCCAGTAACCAGAATGGACTAGCGGGAGGGCCTGGGTCCTACGAGCAGTACTTC. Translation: CASNQNGLAGGPGSYEQYF.

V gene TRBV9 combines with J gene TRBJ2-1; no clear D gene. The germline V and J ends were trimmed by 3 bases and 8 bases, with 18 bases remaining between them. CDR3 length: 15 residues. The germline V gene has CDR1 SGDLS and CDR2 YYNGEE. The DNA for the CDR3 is TGTGCCAGCAGCGGACCATCCTACGGATGGCATGAGCAGTTCTTC. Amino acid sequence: CASSGPSYGWHEQFF.

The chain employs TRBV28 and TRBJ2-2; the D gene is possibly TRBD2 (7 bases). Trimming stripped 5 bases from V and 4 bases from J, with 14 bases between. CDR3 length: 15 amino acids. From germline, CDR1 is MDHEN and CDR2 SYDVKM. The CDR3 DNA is TGTGCCAGCAGTCCTGGGGGGGCCTTCACCGGGGAGCTGTTTTTT. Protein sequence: CASSPGGAFTGELFF.

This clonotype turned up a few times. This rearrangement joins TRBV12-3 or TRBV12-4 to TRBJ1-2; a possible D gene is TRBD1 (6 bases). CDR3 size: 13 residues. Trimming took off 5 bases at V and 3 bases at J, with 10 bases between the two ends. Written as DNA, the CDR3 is TGTGCCAGCAGTCCCCAGGGGCACTATGGCTACACCTTC. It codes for CASSPQGHYGYTF.

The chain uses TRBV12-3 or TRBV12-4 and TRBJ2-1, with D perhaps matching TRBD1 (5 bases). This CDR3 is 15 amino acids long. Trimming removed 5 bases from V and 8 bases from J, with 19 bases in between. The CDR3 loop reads CASSPEVGARYEQFF. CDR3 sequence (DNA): TGTGCCAGCAGTCCCGAGGTAGGGGCGAGGTATGAGCAGTTCTTC.

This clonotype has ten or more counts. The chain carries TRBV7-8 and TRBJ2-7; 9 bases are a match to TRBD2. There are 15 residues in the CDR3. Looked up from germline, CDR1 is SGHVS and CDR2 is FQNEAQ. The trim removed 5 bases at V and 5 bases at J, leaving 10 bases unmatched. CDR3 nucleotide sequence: TGTGCCAGCAGCCAAGGCGGGGGGGCGTTTGACGAGCAGTACTTC. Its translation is CASSQGGGAFDEQYF.

The CDR3 coding sequence is TGTGCCAGCAGCCGGACAGAAACTCTTGGGGCCAACGTCCTGACTTTC. Amino acids: CASSRTETLGANVLTF. This chain joins TRBV5-6 and TRBJ2-6; TRBD1 might be the D (6 bases). The CDR3 contains 16 residues. The germline gives CDR1 SGHDT, CDR2 YYEEEE. V was cut by 4 bases and J by 3 bases, with 14 bases left in between.

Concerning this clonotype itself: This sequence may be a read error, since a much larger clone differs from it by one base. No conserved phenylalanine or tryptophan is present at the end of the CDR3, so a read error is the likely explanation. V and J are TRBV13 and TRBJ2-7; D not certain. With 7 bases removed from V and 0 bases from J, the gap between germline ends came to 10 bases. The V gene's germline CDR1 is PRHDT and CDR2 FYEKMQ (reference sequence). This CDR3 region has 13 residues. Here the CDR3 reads CASTLRSSYEQYS. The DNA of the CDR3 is TGTGCCAGCACGCTTAGGAGCTCCTACGAGCAGTACTCC.

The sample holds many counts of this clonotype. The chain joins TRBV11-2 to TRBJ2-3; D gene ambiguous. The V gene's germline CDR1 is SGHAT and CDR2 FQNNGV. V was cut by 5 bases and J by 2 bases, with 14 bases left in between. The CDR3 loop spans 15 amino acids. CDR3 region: CASSPVVSFTDTQYF. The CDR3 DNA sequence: TGTGCCAGCAGCCCCGTCGTCTCATTCACAGATACGCAGTATTTT.

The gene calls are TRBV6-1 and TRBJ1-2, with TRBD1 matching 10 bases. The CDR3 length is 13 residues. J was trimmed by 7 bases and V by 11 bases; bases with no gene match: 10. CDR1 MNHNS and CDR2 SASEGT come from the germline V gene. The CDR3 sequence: CAGGTGVVGGYTF. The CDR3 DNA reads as TGTGCCGGTGGGACAGGGGTTGTCGGTGGCTACACCTTC.

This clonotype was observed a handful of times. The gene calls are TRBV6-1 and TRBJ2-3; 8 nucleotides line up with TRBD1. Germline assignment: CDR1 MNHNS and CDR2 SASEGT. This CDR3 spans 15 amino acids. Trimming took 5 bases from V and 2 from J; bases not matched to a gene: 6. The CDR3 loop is CASSSGQVSTDTQYF. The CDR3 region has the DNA TGTGCCAGCAGTTCGGGACAGGTGTCCACAGATACGCAGTATTTT.

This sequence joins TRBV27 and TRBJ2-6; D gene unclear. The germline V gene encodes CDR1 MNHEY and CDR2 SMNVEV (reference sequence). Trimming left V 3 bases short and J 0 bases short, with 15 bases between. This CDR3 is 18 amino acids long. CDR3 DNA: TGTGCCAGCAGTTTGGCGGCAAGTGGGCCCTCTGGGGCCAACGTCCTGACTTTC. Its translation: CASSLAASGPSGANVLTF. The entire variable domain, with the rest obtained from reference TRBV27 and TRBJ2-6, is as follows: EAQVTQNPRYLITVTGKKLTVTCSQNMNHEYMSWYRQDPGLGLRQIYYSMNVEVTDKGDVPEGYKVSRKEKRNFPLILESPSPNQTSLYFCASSLAASGPSGANVLTFGAGSRLTVL.

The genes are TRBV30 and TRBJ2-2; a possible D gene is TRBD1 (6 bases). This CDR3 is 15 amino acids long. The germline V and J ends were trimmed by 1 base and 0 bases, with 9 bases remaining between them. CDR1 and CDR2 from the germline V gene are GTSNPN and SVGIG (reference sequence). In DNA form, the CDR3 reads TGTGCCTGGAGTGGGGGACATCCGAACACCGGGGAGCTGTTTTTT. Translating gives CAWSGGHPNTGELFF.